This T cell receptor (beta chain) was identified during a study of blood T cell repertoires in COVID-19. Study in general: The United States, Italy and Spain were the sources of the acute and convalescent COVID-19 samples. T cells, B-cell-depleted T cells, or PBMCs supplied cDNA or gDNA.

This CDR3 is built from 13 residues. With 6 bases removed from V and 13 bases from J, the gap between germline ends came to 16 bases. The germline V gene encodes CDR1 MDHEN and CDR2 SYDVKM. Original data processing: Using reference gene primer amplification, nucleated cell counts were estimated. Repertoires were generated with immunoSEQ multiplex PCR, while TCRdb's copy carries only in-frame clones and drops some. V and J calls and clone size follow that table, whereas D and trimming were derived from the DNA. The data show approximately 210,000 clones, 84% seen once. The receptor's source is a woman between 50 and 59 years old with active or convalescent COVID-19. This rearrangement joins TRBV28 to TRBJ1-6; D gene uncertain. Sequenced material: peripheral blood. The CDR3 region is CASSTPGRPPLHF. The CDR3 DNA follows: TGTGCCAGCAGCACTCCCGGCAGGCCGCCCCTCCACTTT.